The sequence of this TCR beta chain was determined in a study of shared clonotypes between healthy human individuals. Study as a whole: Every donor yielded three CD4 naive, three CD4 memory, two CD8 naive and one CD8 memory plate. Notes on the study in general: Some clonotypes were shared by all four sorted-subset donors, while others were not shared. The non-shared ones had lower generation probabilities than the shared ones.

In the source study's methods: There were no quality scores in the junction-only immunoSEQ sequences, so filtering differed. The repertoire was sequenced with immunoSEQ multiplex PCR; TCRdb's copy has only in-frame clones and lacks some. V, J and clone size reflect that table, while D and trimming were determined from the DNA. Here the sample spans a few hundred thousand clones, 65% being singletons. The CDR3 consists of 16 residues. Unmatched junction bases numbered 6, after V lost 0 bases and J lost 3 bases. Germline CDR1 and CDR2: SEHNR and FQNEAQ (reference sequence). Each of the donors was a healthy adult who was HIV-negative and had not had a recent acute infection or vaccination. Points on this clone: Its antigen is not known.

The chain carries TRBV7-9 and TRBJ2-5; 8 positions agree with TRBD2. The sample consisted of memory CD4+ T cells sorted from blood. Subset described: CD45RA-negative fraction. The sequence came from a man aged 30 to 39 in good health. CDR3 protein: CASSLASLAGKETQYF. The CDR3 DNA sequence: TGTGCCAGCAGCTTAGCGAGTCTAGCGGGTAAAGAGACCCAGTACTTC.